Listed below are T cell receptor beta chains from one sample, sequenced in a study of CD8+CD57+ T cells in acquired aplastic anemia. TCRdb reprocessed the reads with MiXCR, giving one entry per CDR3 protein. The profile shows more than 150,000 distinct CDR3 sequences, roughly 50% of them singletons. Source material: sorted CD4+, CD8+, or CD8+CD57+ T cells (not recorded which) from PBMCs. Source of these receptors: a human donor with aplastic anemia. Each CDR3 is given with its conserved first and last residue. The D gene is left open where the match is weak. Clone size appears in some rows only: once, few, many, or a class for an expanded clone.

TRBD1	TRBV7-8	TRBJ2-1	-	TGTGCCAGCAGCGCGACAGGGTTTAATGAGCAGTTCTTC	CASSATGFNEQFF
-	TRBV9	TRBJ2-1	many	TGTGCCAGCAGCGAGATCAGAGCCAGCTCCTACAATGAGCAGTTCTTC	CASSEIRASSYNEQFF
TRBD2	TRBV20-1	TRBJ2-3	once	TGCAGTGCTAGAGCGCTAGCGGGCAACGCGCAGTATTTT	CSARALAGNAQYF
-	TRBV7-6	TRBJ2-7	-	TGTGCCAGCAGCTTAGGGGTAGGTGGCGAGCAGTACTTT	CASSLGVGGEQYF
TRBD1	TRBV12-3/TRBV12-4	TRBJ2-3	many	TGTGCCAGCAGTACTAAACCAGGGGGTACGCAGTATTTT	CASSTKPGGTQYF
-	TRBV7-2	TRBJ1-2	-	TGTGCCAGCAGCTTGGCGACAGCTCCGTCAGCCCCCTCTAACTATGGCTACACCTTC	CASSLATAPSAPSNYGYTF
-	TRBV20-1	TRBJ1-3	-	TGCAGTGCTAGAGGGGGAGGCCGATGGGGAAACACCATATATTTT	CSARGGGRWGNTIYF
-	TRBV2	TRBJ1-1	few	TGTGCCAGCAGTGGTGGGCGGACTGAAGCTTTCTTT	CASSGGRTEAFF
TRBD1	TRBV19	TRBJ2-3	many	TGTGCCAGTAGAAGGACAGGGGGCCCCGATACGCAGTATTTT	CASRRTGGPDTQYF
-	TRBV19	TRBJ2-1	-	TGTGCCAGTAGTATATGGAATTCTTACAATGAGCAGTTCTTC	CASSIWNSYNEQFF
TRBD1	TRBV6-4	TRBJ2-7	many	TGTGCCAGCAGTGACCCTTCCGACAGGGTAAGAGAGCAGTACTTC	CASSDPSDRVREQYF
TRBD1	TRBV29-1	TRBJ1-1	few	TGCAGCGTCAGGACAGGGGAGGACACTGAAGCTTTCTTT	CSVRTGEDTEAFF
-	TRBV20-1	TRBJ1-4	many	TGCAGTGCTGCAGGGATTTCGGATGAAAAACTGTTTTTT	CSAAGISDEKLFF
-	TRBV20-1	TRBJ1-5	-	TGCAGTGCTAGAGGTGGGTCGGATCAGCCCCAGCATTTT	CSARGGSDQPQHF
TRBD1	TRBV27	TRBJ1-6	once	TGTGCCAGCAGATATACAGGGGATTGGAATTCACCCCTCCACTTT	CASRYTGDWNSPLHF
-	TRBV5-6	TRBJ1-6	many	TGTGCCAGCAGCTTAGGACGAGATTCACCCCTCCACTTT	CASSLGRDSPLHF
-	TRBV7-3	TRBJ1-6	-	TGTGCCAGCAGCTTAACGTGGGGTGGCTCACCCCTCCACTTT	CASSLTWGGSPLHF
-	TRBV24-1	TRBJ2-3	few	TGTGCCACCAGTGATTTAGGTGGGTCGGGCACAGATACGCAGTATTTT	CATSDLGGSGTDTQYF
TRBD1	TRBV29-1	TRBJ2-7	many	TGCAGCGTTGTCAGGGGGTCCCGCGGCGAGCAGTACTTC	CSVVRGSRGEQYF
TRBD1	TRBV9	TRBJ2-7	-	TGTGCCAGCAGCGTAGCGCCCCCCGGACAGGGTTCCGAGCAGTACTTC	CASSVAPPGQGSEQYF
TRBD1	TRBV5-1	TRBJ1-3	many	TGCGCCAGCAGCTTGGCCGTTGGACAGGGACGCAACACCATATATTTT	CASSLAVGQGRNTIYF
TRBD2	TRBV7-9	TRBJ2-1	many	TGTGCCAGCAGCTTAGCGGTGACGGGAGGTGAGCAGTTCTTC	CASSLAVTGGEQFF
TRBD1	TRBV19	TRBJ1-4	many	TGTGCCAGTAGTGAGACAGGGGCTAATGAAAAACTGTTTTTT	CASSETGANEKLFF
-	TRBV24-1	TRBJ2-1	-	TGTGCCACCAGTGTTTACAGGGTCGATGAGCAGTTCTTC	CATSVYRVDEQFF
TRBD1	TRBV19	TRBJ2-3	few	TGTGCCAGTAGTACGCCGGGACAGGTCACAGATACGCAGTATTTT	CASSTPGQVTDTQYF
TRBD2	TRBV6-4	TRBJ2-1	-	TGTGCCAGCAGTGAGAGGGTGGGCGGGAGGAGGCTGTTCTTC	CASSERVGGRRLFF
-	TRBV2	TRBJ2-1	many	TGTGCCAGCGAGGGGGTCCCGACGTCCTACAATGAGCAGTTCTTC	CASEGVPTSYNEQFF
-	TRBV2	TRBJ2-7	few	TGTGCCAGCAGCAGGGGCGGGCACGAGCAGTACTTC	CASSRGGHEQYF
TRBD2	TRBV20-1	TRBJ2-5	few	TGCAGTGCTAGAAGCGGGGGACCGAACCAAGAGACCCAGTACTTC	CSARSGGPNQETQYF
TRBD2	TRBV6-4	TRBJ2-1	-	TGTGCCAGCAGTGAGCCGAGACCCGGGACTAGGGTCTCGAGGAGTGAGCAGTTCTTC	CASSEPRPGTRVSRSEQFF
-	TRBV24-1	TRBJ2-7	-	TGTGCCACCAGTGATTCAGGATCAACCCCCTACGAGCAGTACTTC	CATSDSGSTPYEQYF
TRBD1	TRBV5-1	TRBJ1-2	once	TGCGCCAGCAGCCCCACCCCCGCAGGGGGCCTCTTAAGCTACACCTTC	CASSPTPAGGLLSYTF
TRBD1	TRBV29-1	TRBJ1-5	-	TGCAGCGTCGACCCGGGACAGGGAGGCCTCGAGCATTTT	CSVDPGQGGLEHF
-	TRBV20-1	TRBJ1-1	-	TGCAGTGCTCCCGGAGGAGGCGCCACTGAAGCTTTCTTT	CSAPGGGATEAFF
-	TRBV24-1	TRBJ2-3	-	TGTGCCACCAGTGATTTCGAGGGTTGGCGCTCGACGCAGTATTTT	CATSDFEGWRSTQYF
TRBD2	TRBV7-7	TRBJ2-2	many	TGTGCTAGCAGCCCCGTCCAGCGGGGGGGCTTCGGGGAGCTGTTTTTT	CASSPVQRGGFGELFF
-	TRBV10-3	TRBJ2-7	few	TGTGCCATCCGGAGCGGAGCTTCTTACGAGCAGTACTTC	CAIRSGASYEQYF
TRBD1	TRBV10-3	TRBJ1-2	-	TGTGCCATCAGTGAAGGGACAGGGGTGGGCTACACCTTC	CAISEGTGVGYTF
-	TRBV6-2/TRBV6-3	TRBJ1-1	many	TGTGCCAGCTGCGGACAGTACACTGAAGCTTTCTTT	CASCGQYTEAFF
TRBD1	TRBV15	TRBJ2-7	-	TGTGCCACCGGGAGTGTTGGACAGGGAACCGTCAAGCAGTACTTC	CATGSVGQGTVKQYF
-	TRBV10-1	TRBJ1-5	-	TGCGCCAGCATCGACAGTCGGAATCAGCCCCAGCATTTT	CASIDSRNQPQHF
-	TRBV20-1	TRBJ2-3	many	TGCAGTGCTAGGACTTTAGGGGCAGATACGCAGTATTTT	CSARTLGADTQYF
-	TRBV10-2	TRBJ1-5	-	TGCGCCAGCAGTGAACGTATGGCCAATCAGCCCCAGCATTTT	CASSERMANQPQHF
TRBD1	TRBV7-2	TRBJ2-7	many	TGTGCCAGCAGCTCCCGGGACAGGGCGACCTACGAGCAGTACTTC	CASSSRDRATYEQYF
-	TRBV29-1	TRBJ2-1	-	TGCAGCGTTGGTGTGTCAGGGCTAAATTCATACAATGAGCAGTTCTTC	CSVGVSGLNSYNEQFF
-	TRBV3-1	TRBJ1-2	-	TGTGCCAGCAGTTTGAGGCAGGCTGGGGGCTACACCTTC	CASSLRQAGGYTF
TRBD1	TRBV2	TRBJ1-6	-	TGTGCCAGCAGCCAGAGGACAGGGGGCGATTCACCCCTCCACTTT	CASSQRTGGDSPLHF
-	TRBV29-1	TRBJ1-3	few	TGCAGCGTGGGGGCCTCTGGAAACACCATATATTTT	CSVGASGNTIYF